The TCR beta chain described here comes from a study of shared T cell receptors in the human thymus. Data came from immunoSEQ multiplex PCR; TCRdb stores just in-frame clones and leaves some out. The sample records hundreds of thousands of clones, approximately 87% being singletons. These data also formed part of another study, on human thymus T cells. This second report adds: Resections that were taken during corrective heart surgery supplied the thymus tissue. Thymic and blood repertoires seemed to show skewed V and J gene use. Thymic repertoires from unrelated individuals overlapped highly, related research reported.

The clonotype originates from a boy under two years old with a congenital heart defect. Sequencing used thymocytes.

The CDR3 region is CASSGRTGPYNEQFF. The CDR3 region has the DNA TGCGCCAGCAGCGGTCGGACAGGGCCCTACAATGAGCAGTTCTTC. This sequence joins TRBV4-1 and TRBJ2-1; 8 nucleotides agree with TRBD1. Germline V gene lookup returns CDR1 MGHRA and CDR2 YSYEKL. With 5 bases clipped from V and 2 bases from J, the junction kept 5 bases outside the gene matches. This CDR3 has 15 residues.